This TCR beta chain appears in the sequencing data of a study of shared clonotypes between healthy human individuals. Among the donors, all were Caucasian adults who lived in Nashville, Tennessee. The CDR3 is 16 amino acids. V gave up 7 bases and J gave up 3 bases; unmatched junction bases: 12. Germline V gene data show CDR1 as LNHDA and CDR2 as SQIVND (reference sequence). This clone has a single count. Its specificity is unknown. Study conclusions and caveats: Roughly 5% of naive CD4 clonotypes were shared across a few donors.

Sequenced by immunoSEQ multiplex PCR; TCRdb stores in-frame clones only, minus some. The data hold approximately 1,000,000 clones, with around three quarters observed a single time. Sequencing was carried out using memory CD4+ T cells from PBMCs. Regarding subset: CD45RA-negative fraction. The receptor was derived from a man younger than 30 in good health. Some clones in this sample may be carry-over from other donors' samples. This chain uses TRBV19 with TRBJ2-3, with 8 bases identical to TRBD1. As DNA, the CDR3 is TGTGCCAGTAACCGTGGACAGGGACGGGAGACAGATACGCAGTATTTT. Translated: CASNRGQGRETDTQYF. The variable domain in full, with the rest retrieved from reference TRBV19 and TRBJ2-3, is DGGITQSPKYLFRKEGQNVTLSCEQNLNHDAMYWYRQDPGQGLRLIYYSQIVNDFQKGDIAEGYSVSREKKESFPLTVTSAQKNPTAFYLCASNRGQGRETDTQYFGPGTRLTVL.